This TCR beta chain derives from a study of T cells after yellow fever vaccination. Points from the study as a whole: Reappearing after the booster were most of the clones from primary vaccination (around 96% CD4, 85% to 90% CD8).

On this clonotype: Its antigen is still unknown.

5'RACE template switching produced TCR cDNA carrying a universal primer site and UMIs. TCRdb processed the 5' RACE reads anew with MiXCR; each CDR3 protein has one entry. The sample contains a few hundred thousand distinct CDR3 sequences, roughly 17% of which appear only once. V lost 1 base to trimming and J lost 3 bases; unmatched junction nucleotides: 8. The CDR3 runs to 18 residues. From germline, CDR1 is SGHAT and CDR2 FQNNGV. The V gene is TRBV11-2, the J gene TRBJ2-2; 10 bases are shared with TRBD2. This sample comprised PBMCs, obtained roughly 5 days after the first yellow fever vaccination. This clonotype originated in a man between 18 and 29 years old who received the YFV17D yellow fever vaccine. This CDR3 reads CASSLVRLAGVYTGELFF. Here the CDR3 DNA reads TGTGCCAGCAGCTTAGTGAGGCTAGCGGGGGTGTACACCGGGGAGCTGTTTTTT.